Shown below are 2 T cell receptor beta chains from a single sample sequenced in a study of CD8 T cells in Susac syndrome. With random hexamers, reverse transcription was performed on roughly 0.45 to 1 ug of RNA. TCRdb re-derived calls from the immunoSEQ multiplex PCR reads in MiXCR, one entry per CDR3 protein. The sample includes 150,000 or so distinct CDR3 sequences, 85% to 95% seen only once; the top ten take more than 0.11%. Sequenced material: CD4+ T cells from PBMCs. These receptors all stem from a human donor in good health.

The chain combines TRBV5-1 with TRBJ2-5; maybe TRBD1 (5 bases). Germline values: CDR1 SGHRS, CDR2 YFSETQ. The germline V and J ends were trimmed by 4 bases and 3 bases, with 13 bases remaining between them. This CDR3 region has 14 residues. The CDR3 DNA sequence: TGCGCCAGCAGCCCGCAGGGTTCCGAAGAGACCCAGTACTTC. The encoded protein is CASSPQGSEETQYF.

The V gene is TRBV7-9, the J gene TRBJ2-5; TRBD1 is a possible D gene (6 bases). From germline, CDR1 is SEHNR and CDR2 FQNEAQ (reference sequence). This CDR3 spans 14 amino acids. V lost 5 bases and J 1 base, leaving 11 bases between the germline ends. Here the CDR3 reads CASSIQTGQETQYF. The DNA of the CDR3 is TGTGCCAGCAGCATCCAGACAGGCCAAGAGACCCAGTACTTC.